This T cell receptor (beta chain) was identified in a study of metastatic and nonmetastatic thyroid tumors. Study-wide background: Across blood and tumor or nodule tissue, repertoires from malignant and benign thyroid patients were compared with one another. Study-wide results and caveats: In both blood and tumor samples, TCR beta diversity was reported significantly higher for malignant than benign nodules.

CDR1 SGHAT and CDR2 FQNNGV come from the germline V gene. V shed 7 bases and J 4 bases; nucleotides not matched to a gene: 9. The CDR3 covers 15 residues. In the study's own analysis: The study built a papillary thyroid cancer distant-metastasis classifier from CDR3 differences across clinicopathological groups. TCRdb reanalyzed the PCR reads via MiXCR. TCRdb's processing, not the authors', yielded these V and J calls. Of around 21,000 clones in the sample, under 25% were seen once. None of the patients had undergone any treatment ahead of thyroid surgery. As concerns this clone: Its antigen is still unknown.

This sequence originates from a male donor with papillary thyroid cancer or a benign thyroid nodule (not recorded which). Some clones in this sample may be carry-over from other donors' samples. The sample comprised blood. The chain combines TRBV11-2 with TRBJ2-2, with 7 bases matching TRBD2. For the CDR3, the DNA is TGTGCCAGCACCCCCGAAGGGGAGGGCACCGGGGAGCTGTTTTTT. Translated: CASTPEGEGTGELFF.